What follows is one T cell receptor (beta chain) and its context. These data come from a study of blood T cell repertoires in COVID-19. The wider study: COVID-19 samples, acute and convalescent, were from the United States, Italy and Spain. T cells, B-cell-depleted T cells, or PBMCs provided the cDNA or gDNA that served as material.

Original handling: Estimates of nucleated cell counts were drawn from the amplification of reference gene primers. The table came from immunoSEQ multiplex PCR; TCRdb's copy has only in-frame clones and leaves some out. Clone size and the V and J calls come from that table; the DNA yielded D and trimming. Of some 160,000 clones in the sample, roughly nine tenths were seen once. Per germline, CDR1 SGHRS and CDR2 YFSETQ. V lost 5 bases, J lost 5 bases, and 22 bases lay in between. This CDR3 has 16 amino acids. The TCR was taken from a woman in her seventies with acute or convalescent COVID-19. Sequenced material: peripheral blood. This chain links TRBV5-1 with TRBJ1-2; D is possibly TRBD1 (5 bases). The CDR3 bases are TGCGCCAGCAGGGTCGATGCGCAGGGAAATTTGTATGGCTACACCTTC. Translating gives CASRVDAQGNLYGYTF.